Following are 30 T cell receptor beta chains from one sample sequenced in a study of CD8+ T cells in alopecia areata. Treatment specified: oral pan-JAK inhibitor, 5-10 mg twice daily. It was cDNA, reverse transcribed from extracted RNA, that served as the sequencing template. Sequencing used immunoSEQ multiplex PCR; TCRdb keeps in-frame clones, though not all of them. The sample yields some 99,000 clones, approximately 60% seen once. Sequenced material: CD8+ T cells sorted from blood, taken at week 4, from a patient treated with tofacitinib. All receptors derive from a human donor with alopecia areata.

The chain employs TRBV27 and TRBJ2-7; 7 bases match TRBD1. V shed 4 bases, J shed 2 bases, and the junction held 8 bases outside the gene matches. This CDR3 contains 15 residues. Germline V CDR1 and CDR2: MNHEY, SMNVEV (reference sequence). CDR3 region: CASSSVGDSPYEQYF. In DNA form, the CDR3 reads TGTGCCAGCAGTTCCGTCGGGGACAGTCCCTACGAGCAGTACTTC.

This chain uses TRBV7-9 with TRBJ1-6, with a tentative D call TRBD1 (5 bases). The V gene lost 5 bases and the J gene lost 4 bases, with 6 bases spanning the gap. This CDR3 spans 13 amino acids. The V gene's germline CDR1 is SEHNR and CDR2 FQNEAQ (reference sequence). The CDR3 here is CASSTGYNSPLHF. In DNA, the CDR3 is TGTGCCAGCAGCACAGGATATAATTCACCCCTCCACTTT.

V gene TRBV7-9 combines with J gene TRBJ2-7; the D gene could be TRBD1 or TRBD2 (5 bases each). Germline V CDR1 and CDR2: SEHNR, FQNEAQ (reference sequence). Between the trimmed V and J ends, which lost 5 bases and 3 bases, there was a span of 11 bases. The CDR3 is 13 amino acids. The CDR3 nucleotides read TGTGCCAGCAGCCCGGGACCGCGCTACGAGCAGTACTTC. It codes for CASSPGPRYEQYF.

This clone appeared a few times. This chain uses TRBV29-1 with TRBJ2-3, with D possibly matching TRBD1 (6 bases). Germline CDR1 reads SQVTM; CDR2 reads ANQGSEA. The CDR3 runs 15 residues. The V and J ends lost 8 bases and 2 bases respectively, with 20 bases between them. The CDR3, as DNA: TGCAGCTCGACCCTGATAGGGGGATACACAGATACGCAGTATTTT. This sequence encodes CSSTLIGGYTDTQYF.

There are a few counts of this clone. V is TRBV18 and J is TRBJ1-1; D not resolved. This CDR3 contains 14 residues. Germline CDR1 and CDR2: KGHSH and LQKENI. Trimming took 0 bases from V and 1 from J, leaving 6 bases between them. This CDR3 is CASSPPQPNTEAFF. DNA of the CDR3: TGTGCCAGCTCACCACCACAACCGAACACTGAAGCTTTCTTT.

This clone was picked up a small number of times. The rearrangement links TRBV7-2 to TRBJ2-3, with 13 positions matching TRBD2. Germline V gives CDR1 SGHTA, CDR2 FQGNSA. The CDR3 covers 16 residues. Trimming at V came to 5 bases and at J to 2 bases, leaving 4 bases not matched to a gene. The CDR3 spells CASSPLAGGSTDTQYF. The CDR3 nucleotides read TGTGCCAGCAGCCCACTAGCGGGAGGGTCCACAGATACGCAGTATTTT.

A remark on this clone: Distinct nucleotide sequences in the sample also encode this CDR3. The chain recombines TRBV30 with TRBJ2-1; D gene unclear. Germline V gene data show CDR1 as GTSNPN and CDR2 as SVGIG (reference sequence). The CDR3 sequence is 12 residues long. Trimming shortened V by 0 bases and J by 4 bases, and 4 bases separated the two germline ends. This chain's CDR3 is CAWSVPYNEQFF. CDR3 coding DNA: TGTGCCTGGAGTGTCCCATACAATGAGCAGTTCTTC. The full variable domain, with the rest looked up from reference TRBV30 and TRBJ2-1, is SQTIHQWPATLVQPVGSPLSLECTVEGTSNPNLYWYRQAAGRGLQLLFYSVGIGQISSEVPQNLSASRPQDRQFILSSKKLLLSDSGFYLCAWSVPYNEQFFGPGTRLTVL.

The rearrangement uses TRBV29-1 and TRBJ2-1, with D tentatively TRBD2 (6 bases). The CDR3 extends over 15 amino acids. V lost 0 bases and J lost 4, with 13 bases in between. CDR1 and CDR2 (germline): SQVTM, ANQGSEA. CDR3 sequence: CSVEDTGRSYNEQFF. The CDR3 region has the DNA TGCAGCGTTGAAGATACGGGGAGGTCGTACAATGAGCAGTTCTTC.

This clone was detected once. The chain combines TRBV9 with TRBJ1-1; 7 nucleotides agree with TRBD1. J was trimmed by 6 bases and V by 3 bases; bases with no gene match: 2. Germline-derived CDR1 and CDR2 are SGDLS and YYNGEE. The CDR3 runs 12 residues. This CDR3 reads CASSEGTAEAFF. Here the CDR3 DNA reads TGTGCCAGCAGCGAGGGGACAGCTGAAGCTTTCTTT.

A single count supports this clone. V gene TRBV28 combines with J gene TRBJ2-3; D remains ambiguous. Trimming shortened V by 3 bases and J by 2 bases, and 15 bases separated the two germline ends. Germline assignment: CDR1 MDHEN and CDR2 SYDVKM. The CDR3 totals 16 residues. CDR3 DNA: TGTGCCAGCAGTTTGGGCACAGAATTTATCACAGATACGCAGTATTTT. It is translated as CASSLGTEFITDTQYF.

This clone was detected once. CDR3 in amino acids: CASIVGGTEAFF. Written as DNA, the CDR3 is TGTGCCAGTATTGTTGGGGGCACTGAAGCTTTCTTT. The chain has TRBV19 and TRBJ1-1; TRBD1 might be the D (5 bases). Germline CDR1 is LNHDA and CDR2 is SQIVND (reference sequence). Deletions cut 7 bases from V and 4 bases from J, with 10 bases between. This CDR3 spans 12 amino acids.

The chain has TRBV4-1 and TRBJ2-1, with TRBD2 matching over 9 bases. The CDR3 totals 15 residues. V shed 4 bases, J shed 3 bases, and the junction held 4 bases outside the gene matches. Germline V gene sequence: CDR1 MGHRA, CDR2 YSYEKL. CDR3 DNA sequence: TGCGCCAGCAGCCCGGTAGCGGGGGACTACAATGAGCAGTTCTTC. Translated, it gives CASSPVAGDYNEQFF.

This clone has a count of ten or more. This chain links TRBV5-1 with TRBJ2-2, with 9 nucleotides matching TRBD1. The CDR3 contains 19 residues. CDR1 is SGHRS and CDR2 is YFSETQ in the germline V gene. The V segment lost 2 bases and the J segment 2 bases; nucleotides outside the gene matches: 13. The CDR3 sequence: CASSFGDREKYFNTGELFF. The CDR3 bases are TGCGCCAGCAGCTTCGGGGACAGGGAGAAGTATTTTAACACCGGGGAGCTGTTTTTT.

The chain couples TRBV5-4 to TRBJ1-2; TRBD1 is a possible D gene (5 bases). CDR1 SGHNT and CDR2 YYREEE come from the germline V gene (reference sequence). The CDR3 is 15 residues long. The germline V and J ends were trimmed by 1 base and 0 bases, with 10 bases remaining between them. CDR3 region: CASSLSGAPNYGYTF. CDR3 bases: TGTGCCAGCAGCTTGTCCGGGGCCCCTAACTATGGCTACACCTTC.

This clone was seen a handful of times. The gene calls are TRBV27 and TRBJ2-7, with D possibly matching TRBD1 (6 bases). The CDR3 has 14 amino acids. Between the trimmed V and J ends, which lost 5 bases and 3 bases, there was a span of 14 bases. The V gene's germline CDR1 is MNHEY and CDR2 SMNVEV (reference sequence). The CDR3 sequence: CASSQVGAFYEQYF. The CDR3 DNA reads as TGTGCCAGCAGTCAAGTGGGGGCCTTCTACGAGCAGTACTTC.

The chain employs TRBV5-1 and TRBJ1-1; D not certain. Trimming took 5 bases from V and 0 from J, leaving 26 bases between them. The V gene's germline CDR1 is SGHRS and CDR2 YFSETQ. This CDR3 has 19 residues. The CDR3 bases are TGCGCCAGCAGTCGAACCAACAACGGCCCGGAGGGAATGAACACTGAAGCTTTCTTT. It yields the protein CASSRTNNGPEGMNTEAFF.

The chain is built from TRBV7-8 and TRBJ2-5; the D call may be TRBD1 or TRBD2 (5 bases each). Trimming removed 1 base from V and 1 base from J, with 7 bases in between. Germline V CDR1 and CDR2: SGHVS, FQNEAQ. This CDR3 is built from 14 residues. Here the CDR3 DNA reads TGTGCCAGCAGCTTAGGGGGGATCCAAGAGACCCAGTACTTC. It encodes CASSLGGIQETQYF.

V and J are TRBV14 and TRBJ1-6; tentative D call: TRBD1 (5 bases). V dropped 0 bases and J dropped 7 bases, with 16 bases sitting between them. The CDR3 covers 17 residues. CDR1 SGHDN and CDR2 FVKESK come from the germline V gene. The CDR3 region is CASSQDRGTLRNSPLHF. The CDR3 DNA is TGTGCCAGCAGCCAAGATCGGGGGACGCTTCGGAATTCACCCCTCCACTTT.

In its sample, this clone was seen many times. V and J are TRBV4-3 and TRBJ2-6; tentatively, D is TRBD2 (5 bases). The germline V and J ends were trimmed by 0 bases and 2 bases, with 8 bases remaining between them. The V gene's germline CDR1 is LGHNA and CDR2 YSLEER. The CDR3 covers 16 residues. For the CDR3, the DNA is TGCGCCAGCAGCCAAGATGAGGGAGCTGGGGCCAACGTCCTGACTTTC. This encodes CASSQDEGAGANVLTF.

This clone showed up just once. This chain links TRBV7-2 with TRBJ1-4; the D gene is possibly TRBD1 (5 bases). Germline CDR1 and CDR2: SGHTA and FQGNSA. CDR3 length equals 16 residues. Deletions cut 3 bases from V and 0 bases from J, with 11 bases between. DNA of the CDR3: TGTGCCAGCAGCTTGGAGGGGTATTCAACTAATGAAAAACTGTTTTTT. It specifies CASSLEGYSTNEKLFF.

The chain recombines TRBV5-6 with TRBJ1-2, with 8 bases matching TRBD1. Trimming took 0 bases from V and 8 from J; bases not matched to a gene: 6. Germline V gives CDR1 SGHDT, CDR2 YYEEEE. This CDR3 has 14 residues. This chain's CDR3 is CASSLGRGRHGYTF. The CDR3 nucleotides read TGTGCCAGCAGCTTGGGCAGGGGGCGTCACGGCTACACCTTC.

The V gene is TRBV28, the J gene TRBJ2-3, with D possibly being TRBD2 (6 bases). Trimming pared 5 bases from V and 1 base from J, leaving 13 bases between. This CDR3 is built from 15 residues. The V gene's germline CDR1 is MDHEN and CDR2 SYDVKM. In DNA, the CDR3 is TGTGCCAGCAGTCCTCTAGCGCCGGGCACAGATACGCAGTATTTT. Its translation is CASSPLAPGTDTQYF. The whole variable domain, filled in from reference TRBV28 and TRBJ2-3, reads DVKVTQSSRYLVKRTGEKVFLECVQDMDHENMFWYRQDPGLGLRLIYFSYDVKMKEKGDIPEGYSVSREKKERFSLILESASTNQTSMYLCASSPLAPGTDTQYFGPGTRLTVL.

The V and J genes are TRBV5-5 and TRBJ1-1; D uncertain. V was pared by 0 bases and J by 8 bases, with 8 bases between. Germline V lookup: CDR1 SGHKS, CDR2 YYEKEE (reference sequence). CDR3 length: 12 amino acids. The DNA for the CDR3 is TGTGCCAGCAGCTTGGGACCGATGGAAGCTTTCTTT. Its translation is CASSLGPMEAFF.

This clone appeared a few times. This chain links TRBV19 with TRBJ1-2; D ambiguous. The ends were cut back, 4 bases at V and 4 bases at J, with 16 bases in the middle. The CDR3 is made up of 15 amino acids. Germline V lookup: CDR1 LNHDA, CDR2 SQIVND (reference sequence). CDR3 sequence (DNA): TGTGCCAGTAGTACGGCCTCCTGGGGAGTCTATGGCTACACCTTC. It is translated as CASSTASWGVYGYTF.

This chain connects TRBV4-3 to TRBJ1-2; perhaps TRBD1 as D (5 bases). The CDR3 is made up of 16 amino acids. V shed 1 base and J shed 4 bases, with 16 bases lying between them. In germline, CDR1 is LGHNA, CDR2 YSLEER. Here the CDR3 DNA reads TGCGCCAGCAGCCAAGGAGGGGTAGGGTCGGCCTATGGCTACACCTTC. This translates into CASSQGGVGSAYGYTF.

DNA for the CDR3: TGTGCCAGTAGTTCCCCGGTAGCGGGGGAAGCTAGCACAGATACGCAGTATTTT. Translating gives CASSSPVAGEASTDTQYF. The J gene is TRBJ2-3, the V gene TRBV19, with 9 nucleotides matching TRBD2. Unmatched junction bases numbered 12, after V lost 5 bases and J lost 0 bases. Germline V lookup: CDR1 LNHDA, CDR2 SQIVND (reference sequence). The CDR3 loop spans 18 amino acids. The full variable domain, its missing parts supplied by reference TRBV19 and TRBJ2-3, is DGGITQSPKYLFRKEGQNVTLSCEQNLNHDAMYWYRQDPGQGLRLIYYSQIVNDFQKGDIAEGYSVSREKKESFPLTVTSAQKNPTAFYLCASSSPVAGEASTDTQYFGPGTRLTVL.

This clone occurred a few times. The J gene is TRBJ1-2, the V gene TRBV7-2; D may be TRBD1 (5 bases). CDR1 and CDR2 from the germline V gene are SGHTA and FQGNSA. V was clipped by 2 bases and J by 0 bases, with 13 bases between them. The CDR3 spans 16 residues. The CDR3 DNA is TGTGCCAGCAGCTTACAGGGAGCCCCTTCTAACTATGGCTACACCTTC. This codes for CASSLQGAPSNYGYTF.

V gene TRBV6-5 combines with J gene TRBJ2-7, with D possibly matching TRBD2 (5 bases). The ends were cut back, 6 bases at V and 2 bases at J, with 17 bases in the middle. The CDR3 sequence is 15 residues long. Germline values: CDR1 MNHEY, CDR2 SVGAGI. CDR3 in DNA: TGTGCCAGCAGCTTTTCCGGGGATACAACCTACGAGCAGTACTTC. This gives the protein CASSFSGDTTYEQYF.

CDR3 region: CSASLGAEQFF. The CDR3 nucleotides are TGCAGTGCTAGTTTAGGAGCCGAGCAGTTCTTC. The chain has TRBV20-1 and TRBJ2-1; no reliable D call. The CDR3 has 11 residues. Per the germline V gene, CDR1 is DFQATT and CDR2 is SNEGSKA (reference sequence). The ends were cut back, 3 bases at V and 10 bases at J, with 10 bases in the middle.

The CDR3 reads CATSSGLAGDEQFF. CDR3 DNA: TGTGCCACCAGCAGCGGACTAGCGGGGGATGAGCAGTTCTTC. The chain couples TRBV15 to TRBJ2-1, with 13 bases aligning to TRBD2. V dropped 3 bases and J dropped 8; count of bases not matched to a gene: 1. CDR3 length: 14 amino acids. Germline V gives CDR1 LNHNV, CDR2 YYDKDF (reference sequence).